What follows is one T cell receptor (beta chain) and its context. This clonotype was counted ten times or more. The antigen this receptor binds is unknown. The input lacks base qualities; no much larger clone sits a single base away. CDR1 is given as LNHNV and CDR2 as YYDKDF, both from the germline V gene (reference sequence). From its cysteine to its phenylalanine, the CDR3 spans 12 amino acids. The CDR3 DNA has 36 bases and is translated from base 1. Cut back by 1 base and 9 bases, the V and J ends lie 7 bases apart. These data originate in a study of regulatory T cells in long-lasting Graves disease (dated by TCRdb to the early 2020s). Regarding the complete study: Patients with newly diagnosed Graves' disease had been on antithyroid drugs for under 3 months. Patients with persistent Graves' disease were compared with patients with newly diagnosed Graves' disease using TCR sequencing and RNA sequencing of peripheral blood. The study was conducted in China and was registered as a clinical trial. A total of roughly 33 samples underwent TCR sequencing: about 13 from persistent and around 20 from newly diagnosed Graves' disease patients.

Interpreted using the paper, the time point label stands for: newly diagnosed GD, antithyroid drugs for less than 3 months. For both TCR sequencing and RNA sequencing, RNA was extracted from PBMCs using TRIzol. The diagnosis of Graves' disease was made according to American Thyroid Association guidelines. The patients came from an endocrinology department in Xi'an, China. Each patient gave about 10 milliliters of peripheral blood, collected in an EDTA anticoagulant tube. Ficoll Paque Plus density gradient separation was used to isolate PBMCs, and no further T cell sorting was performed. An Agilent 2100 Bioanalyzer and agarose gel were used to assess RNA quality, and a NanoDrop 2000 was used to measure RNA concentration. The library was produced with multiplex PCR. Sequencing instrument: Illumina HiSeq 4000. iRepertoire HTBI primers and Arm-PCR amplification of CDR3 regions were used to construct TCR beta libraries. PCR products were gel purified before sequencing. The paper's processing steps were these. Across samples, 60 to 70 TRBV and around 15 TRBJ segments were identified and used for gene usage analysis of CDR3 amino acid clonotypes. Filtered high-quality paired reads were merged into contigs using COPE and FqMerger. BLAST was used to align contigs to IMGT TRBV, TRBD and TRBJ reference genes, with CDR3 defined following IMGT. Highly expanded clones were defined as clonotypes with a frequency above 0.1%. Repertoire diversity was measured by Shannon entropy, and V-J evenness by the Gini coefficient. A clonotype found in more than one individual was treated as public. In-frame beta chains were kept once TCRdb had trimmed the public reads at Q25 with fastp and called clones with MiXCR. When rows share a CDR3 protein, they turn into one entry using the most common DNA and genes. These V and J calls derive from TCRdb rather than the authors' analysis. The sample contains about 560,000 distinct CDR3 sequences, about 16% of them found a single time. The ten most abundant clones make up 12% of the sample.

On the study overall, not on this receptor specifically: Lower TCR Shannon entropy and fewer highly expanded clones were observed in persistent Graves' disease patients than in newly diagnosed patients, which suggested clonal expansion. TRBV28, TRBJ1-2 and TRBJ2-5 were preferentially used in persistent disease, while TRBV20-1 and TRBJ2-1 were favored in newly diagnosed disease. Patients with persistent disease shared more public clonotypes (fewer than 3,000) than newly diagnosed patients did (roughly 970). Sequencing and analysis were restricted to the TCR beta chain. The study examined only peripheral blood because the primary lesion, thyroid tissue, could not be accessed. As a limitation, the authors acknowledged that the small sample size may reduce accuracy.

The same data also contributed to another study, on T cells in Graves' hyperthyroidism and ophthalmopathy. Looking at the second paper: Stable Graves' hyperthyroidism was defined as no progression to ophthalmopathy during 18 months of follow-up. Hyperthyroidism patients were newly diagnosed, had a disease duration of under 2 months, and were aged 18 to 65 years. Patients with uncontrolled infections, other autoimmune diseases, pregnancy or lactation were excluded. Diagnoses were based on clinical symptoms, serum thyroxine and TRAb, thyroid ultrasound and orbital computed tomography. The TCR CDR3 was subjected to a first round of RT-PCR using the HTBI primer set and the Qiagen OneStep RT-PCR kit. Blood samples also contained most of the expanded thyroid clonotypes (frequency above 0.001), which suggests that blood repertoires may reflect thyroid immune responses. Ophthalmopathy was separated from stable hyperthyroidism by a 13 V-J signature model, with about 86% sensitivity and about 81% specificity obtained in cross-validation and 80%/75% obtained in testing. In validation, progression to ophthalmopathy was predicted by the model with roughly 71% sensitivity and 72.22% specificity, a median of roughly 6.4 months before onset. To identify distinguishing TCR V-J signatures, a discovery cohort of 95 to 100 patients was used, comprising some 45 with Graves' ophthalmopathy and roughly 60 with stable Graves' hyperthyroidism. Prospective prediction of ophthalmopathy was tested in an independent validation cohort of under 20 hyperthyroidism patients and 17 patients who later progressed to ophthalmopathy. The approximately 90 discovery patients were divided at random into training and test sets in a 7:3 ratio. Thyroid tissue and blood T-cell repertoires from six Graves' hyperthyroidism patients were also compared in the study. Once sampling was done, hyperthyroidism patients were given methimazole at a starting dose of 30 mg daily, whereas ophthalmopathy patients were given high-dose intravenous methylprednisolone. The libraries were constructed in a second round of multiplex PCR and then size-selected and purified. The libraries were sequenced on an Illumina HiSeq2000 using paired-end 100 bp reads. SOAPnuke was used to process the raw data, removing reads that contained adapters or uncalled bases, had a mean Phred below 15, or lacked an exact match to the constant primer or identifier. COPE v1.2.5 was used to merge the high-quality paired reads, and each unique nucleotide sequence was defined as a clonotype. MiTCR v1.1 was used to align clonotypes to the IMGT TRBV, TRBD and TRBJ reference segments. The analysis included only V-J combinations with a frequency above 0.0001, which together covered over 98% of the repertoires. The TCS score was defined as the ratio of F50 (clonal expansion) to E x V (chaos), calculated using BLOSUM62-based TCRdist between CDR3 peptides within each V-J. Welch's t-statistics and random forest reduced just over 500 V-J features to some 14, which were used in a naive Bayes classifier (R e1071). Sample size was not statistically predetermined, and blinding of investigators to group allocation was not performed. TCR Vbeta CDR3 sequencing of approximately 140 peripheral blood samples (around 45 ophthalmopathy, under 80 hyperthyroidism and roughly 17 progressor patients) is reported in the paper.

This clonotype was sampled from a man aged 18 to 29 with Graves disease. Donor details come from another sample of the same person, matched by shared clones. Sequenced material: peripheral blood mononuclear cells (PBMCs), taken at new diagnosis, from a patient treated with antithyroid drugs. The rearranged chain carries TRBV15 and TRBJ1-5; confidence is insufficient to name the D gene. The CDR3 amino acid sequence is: CATSRAGGPQHF. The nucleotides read TGTGCCACCAGCAGAGCTGGAGGGCCCCAGCATTTT.